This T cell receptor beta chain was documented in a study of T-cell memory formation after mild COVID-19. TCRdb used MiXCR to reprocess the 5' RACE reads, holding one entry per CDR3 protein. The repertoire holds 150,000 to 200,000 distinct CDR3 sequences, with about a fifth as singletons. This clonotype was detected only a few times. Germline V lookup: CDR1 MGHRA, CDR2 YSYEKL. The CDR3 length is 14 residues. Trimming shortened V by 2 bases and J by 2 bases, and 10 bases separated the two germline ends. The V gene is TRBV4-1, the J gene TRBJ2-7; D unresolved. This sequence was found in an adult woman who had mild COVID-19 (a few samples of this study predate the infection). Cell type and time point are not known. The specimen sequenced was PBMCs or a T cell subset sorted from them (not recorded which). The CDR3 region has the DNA TGCGCCAGCAGCCAAAAGCCCGGCCCCTACGAGCAGTACTTC. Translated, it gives CASSQKPGPYEQYF.